This TCR beta chain was profiled in a study of CD8 T cells in Susac syndrome. This CDR3 is built from 11 residues. Random hexamers were used to reverse transcribe roughly 0.5 to 1 ug of RNA. immunoSEQ multiplex PCR amplified TCR beta CDR3 across 54 Vbeta, 13 Jbeta. TCRdb called the immunoSEQ multiplex PCR reads again in MiXCR, with one record for every CDR3 protein. The sample shows 15,000 to 20,000 distinct CDR3 sequences, 95% of them seen only once. The sample was CD8+ T cells from PBMCs. The chain has TRBV21-1 and TRBJ1-4. TRBV21-1 is a known pseudogene. This receptor was obtained from a human donor in good health. The CDR3 spells CASSNDEKLFF. DNA of the CDR3: TGTGCCAGCAGCAATGATGAAAAACTGTTTTTT.